The rows below give T cell receptor beta chains drawn from one sample of a study of blood T cell repertoires in COVID-19. Sequenced by immunoSEQ multiplex PCR; TCRdb stores in-frame clones only, minus some. Among about 200,000 clones listed, around nine tenths were seen once. Material: PBMCs or T cells enriched from blood (not recorded which). The source of these receptors is a woman aged 25 to 39 with acute COVID-19. The CDR3 runs from the conserved cysteine through the conserved F or W. D genes are given only for firm matches. Not all rows give a size; the values are once, few, many and, for expanded clones, a class.

j_gene: TRBJ1-5
abundance: NA
v_gene: TRBV7-2
d_gene: NA
CDR3nt: TGTGCCAGCAGCGGCTCGTACACCGTTAGCAATCAGCCCCAGCATTTT
CDR3aa: CASSGSYTVSNQPQHF

j_gene: TRBJ1-4
abundance: NA
v_gene: TRBV4-1
d_gene: NA
CDR3nt: TGCGCCAGCAGCCAAGGGGCCCACCAGGGGATGAGTGAAAAACTGTTTTTT
CDR3aa: CASSQGAHQGMSEKLFF

j_gene: TRBJ2-2
abundance: few
v_gene: TRBV5-1
d_gene: NA
CDR3nt: TGCGCCAGCAGCTTGGCCGGGGGAGTCACCGGGGAGCTGTTTTTT
CDR3aa: CASSLAGGVTGELFF

j_gene: TRBJ1-1
abundance: NA
v_gene: TRBV6-2/TRBV6-3
d_gene: NA
CDR3nt: TGTGCCAGCAGCATGCGGGGGAGTACTGAAGCTTTCTTT
CDR3aa: CASSMRGSTEAFF

j_gene: TRBJ1-1
abundance: once
v_gene: TRBV28
d_gene: NA
CDR3nt: TGTGCCAGCAGTTTGGGCACTGCAGAAGCTTTCTTT
CDR3aa: CASSLGTAEAFF

j_gene: TRBJ1-5
abundance: NA
v_gene: TRBV5-8
d_gene: NA
CDR3nt: TGTGCCAGCAGCCTACCACGAAACAGCAATCAGCCCCAGCATTTT
CDR3aa: CASSLPRNSNQPQHF

j_gene: TRBJ1-6
abundance: NA
v_gene: TRBV2
d_gene: TRBD1
CDR3nt: TGTGCCAGCAGTGAAGACAGGGGGGGTAATTCACCCCTCCACTTT
CDR3aa: CASSEDRGGNSPLHF

j_gene: TRBJ1-2
abundance: NA
v_gene: TRBV6-1
d_gene: TRBD1
CDR3nt: TGTGCCAGCAGTGAACGGGACAGGGGGCCTGGCTACACCTTC
CDR3aa: CASSERDRGPGYTF

j_gene: TRBJ2-1
abundance: NA
v_gene: TRBV4-2
d_gene: NA
CDR3nt: TGTGCCAGCAGCCACCACCAGGGGGGAGGAGTAGATGAGCAGTTCTTC
CDR3aa: CASSHHQGGGVDEQFF

j_gene: TRBJ2-7
abundance: once
v_gene: TRBV29-1
d_gene: NA
CDR3nt: TGCAGCGTTGAAGTGGCGTTCAGGTCCGAACAGTACTTC
CDR3aa: CSVEVAFRSEQYF

j_gene: TRBJ1-1
abundance: NA
v_gene: TRBV20-1
d_gene: TRBD1
CDR3nt: TGCAGTGCTAGTCGGGAGGGGGCACACACTGAAGCTTTCTTT
CDR3aa: CSASREGAHTEAFF

j_gene: TRBJ1-6
abundance: NA
v_gene: TRBV7-7
d_gene: NA
CDR3nt: TGTGCCAGCAGCGCTACGGGATTCTCCTATAATTCACCCCTCCACTTT
CDR3aa: CASSATGFSYNSPLHF

j_gene: TRBJ1-1
abundance: NA
v_gene: TRBV9
d_gene: NA
CDR3nt: TGTGCCAGCAGCGTAGTCCCGGGGAGCTCTGAAGCTTTCTTT
CDR3aa: CASSVVPGSSEAFF

j_gene: TRBJ1-6
abundance: NA
v_gene: TRBV7-8
d_gene: NA
CDR3nt: TGTGCCAGCAGCTTATCCCCAGGGCCCGGGCGGAATTCACCCCTCCACTTT
CDR3aa: CASSLSPGPGRNSPLHF

j_gene: TRBJ2-3
abundance: NA
v_gene: TRBV5-5
d_gene: NA
CDR3nt: TGTGCCAGCAGCTCGATAGCGGCGCGCACAGATACGCAGTATTTT
CDR3aa: CASSSIAARTDTQYF

j_gene: TRBJ2-5
abundance: NA
v_gene: TRBV10-2
d_gene: NA
CDR3nt: TGCGCCAGCAGTGAGTGGCAGGAAGAGACCCAGTACTTC
CDR3aa: CASSEWQEETQYF

j_gene: TRBJ2-7
abundance: NA
v_gene: TRBV27
d_gene: NA
CDR3nt: TGTGCCAGCAGTTTACTCCGAGACAGCTCCTACGAGCAGTACTTC
CDR3aa: CASSLLRDSSYEQYF

j_gene: TRBJ2-7
abundance: NA
v_gene: TRBV20-1
d_gene: NA
CDR3nt: TGCAGTGCTAGGGAGACCCGCGAGCAGTACTTC
CDR3aa: CSARETREQYF

j_gene: TRBJ2-7
abundance: NA
v_gene: TRBV6-5
d_gene: NA
CDR3nt: TGTGCCAGCAGTTACGGGCTATCCTACGAGCAGTACTTC
CDR3aa: CASSYGLSYEQYF

j_gene: TRBJ1-2
abundance: NA
v_gene: TRBV10-3
d_gene: NA
CDR3nt: TGTGCCATCAGTGAGGGGGGCGGTAGCTATGGCTACACCTTC
CDR3aa: CAISEGGGSYGYTF

j_gene: TRBJ2-1
abundance: once
v_gene: TRBV7-3
d_gene: NA
CDR3nt: TGTGCCAGCACCTCAGGAGGCTCCTACAATGAGCAGTTCTTC
CDR3aa: CASTSGGSYNEQFF

j_gene: TRBJ1-6
abundance: NA
v_gene: TRBV5-1
d_gene: TRBD1
CDR3nt: TGCGCCAGCAGCTTGGACAGGGGGCATAATTCACCCCTCCACTTT
CDR3aa: CASSLDRGHNSPLHF

j_gene: TRBJ1-5
abundance: NA
v_gene: TRBV7-9
d_gene: NA
CDR3nt: TGTGCCAGCAGCCCCCCCGGCAATCAGCCCCAGCATTTT
CDR3aa: CASSPPGNQPQHF

j_gene: TRBJ1-1
abundance: NA
v_gene: TRBV9
d_gene: NA
CDR3nt: TGTGCCAGCAGCGGGGGGAGACAGGTCAACACTGAAGCTTTCTTT
CDR3aa: CASSGGRQVNTEAFF

j_gene: TRBJ1-5
abundance: NA
v_gene: TRBV28
d_gene: TRBD1
CDR3nt: TGTGCCAGCAGTTATACAGGGGGCGATCAGCCCCAGCATTTT
CDR3aa: CASSYTGGDQPQHF

j_gene: TRBJ2-1
abundance: NA
v_gene: TRBV6-5
d_gene: TRBD1
CDR3nt: TGTGCCAGCAGGTTGGGACAGGCCGCGGATGAGCAGTTCTTC
CDR3aa: CASRLGQAADEQFF

j_gene: TRBJ1-1
abundance: NA
v_gene: TRBV27
d_gene: TRBD1
CDR3nt: TGTGCCATCTATCCGGGACAGGGCGTTTACGGGGCTTTCTTT
CDR3aa: CAIYPGQGVYGAFF

j_gene: TRBJ2-7
abundance: NA
v_gene: TRBV6-5
d_gene: TRBD2
CDR3nt: TGTGCCAGCAGTTACATGCGGGGGGGCTACGAGCAGTACTTC
CDR3aa: CASSYMRGGYEQYF

j_gene: TRBJ2-2
abundance: once
v_gene: TRBV13
d_gene: NA
CDR3nt: TGTGCCAGCAGCTTAGCGGCCGGGGAGCTGTTTTTT
CDR3aa: CASSLAAGELFF

j_gene: TRBJ2-2
abundance: NA
v_gene: TRBV7-3
d_gene: NA
CDR3nt: TGTGCCAGCAGCTTATTGGGAGCCACCTCCCCCGGGGAGCTGTTTTTT
CDR3aa: CASSLLGATSPGELFF

j_gene: TRBJ1-6
abundance: NA
v_gene: TRBV5-1
d_gene: TRBD1
CDR3nt: TGCGCCAGCAGATCCGGCCCAGGGGGATCACCCCTCCACTTT
CDR3aa: CASRSGPGGSPLHF

j_gene: TRBJ2-6
abundance: NA
v_gene: TRBV11-2
d_gene: NA
CDR3nt: TGTGCCAGCAGCTTAGGACAGACTGGGGCCAACGTCCTGACTTTC
CDR3aa: CASSLGQTGANVLTF

j_gene: TRBJ2-2
abundance: NA
v_gene: TRBV19
d_gene: NA
CDR3nt: TGTGCCAGTAGTATTAGGGGTTTGACCGGGGAGCTGTTTTTT
CDR3aa: CASSIRGLTGELFF

j_gene: TRBJ1-4
abundance: NA
v_gene: TRBV4-1
d_gene: NA
CDR3nt: TGCGCCAGCAGCCAAGATTGGAGAAAACTGTTTTTT
CDR3aa: CASSQDWRKLFF

j_gene: TRBJ1-1
abundance: NA
v_gene: TRBV5-4
d_gene: TRBD1
CDR3nt: TGTGCCAGCAGCCAATTCGGACAGGGGATCACTGAAGCTTTCTTT
CDR3aa: CASSQFGQGITEAFF

j_gene: TRBJ2-7
abundance: few
v_gene: TRBV2
d_gene: TRBD1
CDR3nt: TGTGCCAGTTGGACAGGGGGCTCCGAGCAGTACTTC
CDR3aa: CASWTGGSEQYF

j_gene: TRBJ1-6
abundance: NA
v_gene: TRBV30
d_gene: NA
CDR3nt: TGTGCCTGCACTGGACAGTATAATTCACCCCTCCACTTT
CDR3aa: CACTGQYNSPLHF

j_gene: TRBJ1-3
abundance: NA
v_gene: TRBV9
d_gene: NA
CDR3nt: TGTGCCAGCACCTCGTCAGGGAACGCTGGAAACACCATATATTTT
CDR3aa: CASTSSGNAGNTIYF

j_gene: TRBJ1-1
abundance: NA
v_gene: TRBV4-1
d_gene: NA
CDR3nt: TGCGCCAGCAGCCAAGTGGGGGGAAACACTGAAGCTTTCTTT
CDR3aa: CASSQVGGNTEAFF

j_gene: TRBJ1-5
abundance: NA
v_gene: TRBV7-8
d_gene: NA
CDR3nt: TGTGCCAGCAGCTCCGGGGGGGAGAATCAGCCCCAGCATTTT
CDR3aa: CASSSGGENQPQHF

j_gene: TRBJ1-1
abundance: once
v_gene: TRBV7-2
d_gene: NA
CDR3nt: TGTGCCAGCAGCCCCCATCCAGGAGGAGCCACTGAAGCTTTCTTT
CDR3aa: CASSPHPGGATEAFF

j_gene: TRBJ1-1
abundance: NA
v_gene: TRBV4-3
d_gene: TRBD1
CDR3nt: TGCGCCAGCAGCCAAGATTTCAGGGGGCGGAGCACTGAAGCTTTCTTT
CDR3aa: CASSQDFRGRSTEAFF

j_gene: TRBJ1-6
abundance: NA
v_gene: TRBV10-1
d_gene: NA
CDR3nt: TGCGCCTCGGGAGATTGGGATTCACCCCTCCACTTT
CDR3aa: CASGDWDSPLHF

j_gene: TRBJ2-2
abundance: NA
v_gene: TRBV9
d_gene: TRBD2
CDR3nt: TGTGCCAGCAGCCCGCCCCTAGCGGGGGGGACCACCGGGGAGCTGTTTTTT
CDR3aa: CASSPPLAGGTTGELFF

j_gene: TRBJ1-1
abundance: NA
v_gene: TRBV28
d_gene: TRBD1
CDR3nt: TGTGCCAGCAGTCAATTACAGGGGATGACTGAAGCTTTCTTT
CDR3aa: CASSQLQGMTEAFF

j_gene: TRBJ2-5
abundance: NA
v_gene: TRBV7-6
d_gene: NA
CDR3nt: TGTGCCAGCAGCTTAAAATTAGTCGGGGAGACCCAGTACTTC
CDR3aa: CASSLKLVGETQYF

j_gene: TRBJ2-2
abundance: NA
v_gene: TRBV7-2
d_gene: NA
CDR3nt: TGTGCCAGCAGCCCCCTCGGGGTAGACGGGGAGCTGTTTTTT
CDR3aa: CASSPLGVDGELFF

j_gene: TRBJ2-1
abundance: NA
v_gene: TRBV6-9
d_gene: NA
CDR3nt: TGTGCCAGCAGTTCCCGGGACTCCGGCTACAATGAGCAGTTCTTC
CDR3aa: CASSSRDSGYNEQFF

j_gene: TRBJ2-3
abundance: NA
v_gene: TRBV3-1/TRBV3-2
d_gene: NA
CDR3nt: TGTGCCAGCGGGGGGGACAGGAACACAGATACGCAGTATTTT
CDR3aa: CASGGDRNTDTQYF

j_gene: TRBJ2-3
abundance: NA
v_gene: TRBV7-2
d_gene: TRBD2
CDR3nt: TGTGCCAGCAGCTTAGCGACTAGCGGGGGGGCCACAGATACGCAGTATTTT
CDR3aa: CASSLATSGGATDTQYF

j_gene: TRBJ2-3
abundance: few
v_gene: TRBV2
d_gene: TRBD1
CDR3nt: TGTGCCACCAGGCAGGGACAGGGGTCAGATACGCAGTATTTT
CDR3aa: CATRQGQGSDTQYF

j_gene: TRBJ2-3
abundance: NA
v_gene: TRBV24-1
d_gene: TRBD2
CDR3nt: TGTGCCACCAGTGACCCCTCTAGCGGGGGGTTATATACGCAGTATTTT
CDR3aa: CATSDPSSGGLYTQYF

j_gene: TRBJ1-5
abundance: NA
v_gene: TRBV28
d_gene: NA
CDR3nt: TGTGCCAGCAGTTCCCCTCCGGGCCGAGGGCTAGGGAGCAATCAGCCCCAGCATTTT
CDR3aa: CASSSPPGRGLGSNQPQHF

j_gene: TRBJ1-2
abundance: NA
v_gene: TRBV7-2
d_gene: NA
CDR3nt: TGTGCCAGCAGCGCCGGGGTCGACTATGGCTACACCTTC
CDR3aa: CASSAGVDYGYTF

j_gene: TRBJ1-6
abundance: NA
v_gene: TRBV7-2
d_gene: TRBD1
CDR3nt: TGTGCCAGCAGCTTCGGGGGGACAGGGAATTCACCCCTCCACTTT
CDR3aa: CASSFGGTGNSPLHF